A single sample is the source of the 8 T cell receptor beta chains below, sequenced in a study of blood T cell repertoires in COVID-19. Libraries were prepared by immunoSEQ multiplex PCR; TCRdb keeps only in-frame clonotypes and omits some of them. In the table there are roughly 400,000 clones, around nine tenths of which are singletons. The sequenced sample consisted of PBMCs or T cells enriched from blood (not recorded which). The receptors come from a woman aged 18 to 35 who had been exposed to COVID-19.

V and J are TRBV28 and TRBJ2-7; TRBD1 aligns across 9 bases. Germline CDR1 reads MDHEN; CDR2 reads SYDVKM. The V gene end was trimmed by 5 bases and the J gene end by 3 bases; junction bases not matched to a gene: 5. This CDR3 region has 14 residues. This CDR3 is CASSQTGGYYEQYF. DNA of the CDR3: TGTGCCAGCAGTCAAACAGGGGGCTACTACGAGCAGTACTTC. The complete variable domain, with remaining parts taken from reference TRBV28 and TRBJ2-7, reads DVKVTQSSRYLVKRTGEKVFLECVQDMDHENMFWYRQDPGLGLRLIYFSYDVKMKEKGDIPEGYSVSREKKERFSLILESASTNQTSMYLCASSQTGGYYEQYFGPGTRLTVT.

The chain has TRBV25-1 and TRBJ1-6; 7 bases are shared with TRBD1. The CDR3 covers 16 residues. J lost 3 bases, V lost 2 bases, and 4 bases had no gene match. The V gene's germline CDR1 is MGHDK and CDR2 SYGVNS. Written as DNA, the CDR3 is TGTGCCAGCAGTGAACGCGGGACAGTCTATAATTCACCCCTCCACTTT. It encodes CASSERGTVYNSPLHF.

This clone is a singleton in its sample. This chain links TRBV7-2 with TRBJ1-1; the match to TRBD1 covers 9 bases. The ends lost 5 bases at V and 5 bases at J; junction bases unmatched: 9. Germline-derived CDR1 and CDR2 are SGHTA and FQGNSA. The length of the CDR3 is 15 residues. In nucleotides, the CDR3 is TGTGCCAGCAGCCCTCGACAGGGGGTAGGGACTGAAGCTTTCTTT. As protein: CASSPRQGVGTEAFF.

The V call is TRBV9, the J call TRBJ2-6; D unresolved. The germline V and J ends were trimmed by 5 bases and 4 bases, with 16 bases remaining between them. Germline loops: CDR1 SGDLS, CDR2 YYNGEE. The CDR3 runs to 16 residues. The CDR3 protein is CASSPAVTRGANVLTF. The CDR3, as DNA: TGTGCCAGCAGTCCAGCAGTCACGAGGGGGGCCAACGTCCTGACTTTC.

J is TRBJ2-4 and V is TRBV6-6; D may be TRBD1 (5 bases). CDR3 size: 14 residues. V lost 4 bases, J lost 3 bases, and 10 bases lay in between. Germline-derived CDR1 and CDR2 are MNHNY and SVGAGI (reference sequence). The CDR3 reads CASSSQDGKNIQYF. Here the CDR3 DNA reads TGTGCCAGCAGTTCACAGGACGGCAAAAACATTCAGTACTTC.

The chain uses TRBV7-6 and TRBJ2-1; weak D call: TRBD2 (5 bases). This CDR3 comprises 13 residues. V lost 5 bases and J lost 7, with 12 bases in between. The V gene's germline CDR1 is SGHVS and CDR2 FNYEAQ. CDR3 nucleotide sequence: TGTGCCAGCAGCCCCTGGACTGGAAATGAGCAGTTCTTC. Protein product: CASSPWTGNEQFF.

The rearrangement links TRBV24-1 to TRBJ1-2; TRBD1 agrees at 8 bases. The CDR3 totals 13 residues. The V and J ends lost 4 bases and 8 bases, in that order; junction bases with no gene match: 5. Germline assignment: CDR1 KGHDR and CDR2 SFDVKD. The CDR3 region is CATSDGQGEGYTF. CDR3 DNA sequence: TGTGCCACCAGTGACGGACAGGGCGAGGGCTACACCTTC.

The chain is built from TRBV6-5 and TRBJ1-2; D perhaps matches TRBD1 (6 bases). Looked up from germline, CDR1 is MNHEY and CDR2 is SVGAGI. Trimming removed 10 bases from V and 2 bases from J, with 20 bases in between. This CDR3 has 15 residues. CDR3 sequence reads: CATNTVRGTNYGYTF. DNA of the CDR3: TGTGCCACCAACACCGTCAGGGGAACCAACTATGGCTACACCTTC.